The next 27 T cell receptor beta chains were all read from a single sample in a study of molecular identifiers for immune sequencing clone quantification. MiXCR, applied by TCRdb to the PCR reads, yields one record per CDR3 protein. Here the sample spans some 320,000 distinct CDR3 sequences, roughly a quarter being singletons. The sequencing input was naive CD8+ T cells from blood, with Jurkat cell RNA spiked in. Subset in this sample: FACS-sorted CD8+CD4-CCR7+CD45RA+ naive T cells. These TCRs come from a human donor in good health. Some libraries in this study had Jurkat cell RNA spiked in.

As regards this clonotype: A much more abundant neighbour one base away suggests this may be a read error. The V gene is TRBV7-6, the J gene TRBJ2-3, with D tentatively TRBD2 (5 bases). Germline assignment: CDR1 SGHVS and CDR2 FNYEAQ. The CDR3 extends over 14 amino acids. Trimming left V 1 base short and J 5 bases short, with 10 bases between. The CDR3 coding sequence is TGTGCCAGCAGCTTAGGACACGGGGTAGATACGCAGTATTTT. It encodes CASSLGHGVDTQYF. The variable domain in full, with the rest retrieved from reference TRBV7-6 and TRBJ2-3, is GAGVSQSPRYKVTKRGQDVALRCDPISGHVSLYWYRQALGQGPEFLTYFNYEAQQDKSGLPNDRFSAERPEGSISTLTIQRTEQRDSAMYRCASSLGHGVDTQYFGPGTRLTVL.

In its sample, this clonotype was seen a few times. A junction boundary mismatches the germline segment, possibly from a read error. The V gene is TRBV12-3 or TRBV12-4, the J gene TRBJ1-1, with unresolved D. The CDR3 loop spans 11 amino acids. The CDR3 spells CASSLAKEAFF. CDR3 bases: TGTGCCAGCAGCTTAGCAAAAGAAGCTTTCTTT.

This clonotype was counted a single time. This may be a read error, as it is one base from a much larger clone. For the CDR3, the DNA is TGTGCCTGCAGTTGGGACTCCCAGAGTCAGTACTTC. Its protein is CACSWDSQSQYF. This sequence joins TRBV28 and TRBJ2-4; D is perhaps TRBD2 (6 bases). This CDR3 is built from 12 residues. The germline V gene has CDR1 MDHEN and CDR2 SYDVKM.

In this sample, this clonotype turned up many times. The V call is TRBV9, the J call TRBJ2-2, with TRBD2 matching 9 bases. Losses at the gene ends were 7 bases for V and 7 bases for J; bases not matched to a gene: 5. Germline V gives CDR1 SGDLS, CDR2 YYNGEE. The CDR3 has 13 amino acids. CDR3 sequence: CASGAGGGGELFF. DNA of the CDR3: TGTGCCAGCGGAGCGGGAGGAGGCGGGGAGCTGTTTTTT.

For this clonotype: This may be a read error: a much more frequent sequence differs by one nucleotide. The rearrangement joins TRBV29-1 to TRBJ2-7; D possibly corresponds to TRBD1 (5 bases). The germline gives CDR1 SQVTM, CDR2 ANQGSEA. The CDR3 covers 12 residues. DNA of the CDR3: TGCAGCGTTACGGACATCGGAGACGAGCACTACTTC. This encodes CSVTDIGDEHYF.

On this clonotype: Because it lacks the conserved phenylalanine or tryptophan at the end, this CDR3 is likely a read error. The chain couples TRBV7-9 to TRBJ2-7; D is undetermined. Germline lookup yields CDR1 SEHNR and CDR2 FQNEAQ (reference sequence). The V and J ends lost 6 bases and 5 bases respectively, with 23 bases between them. The CDR3 contains 16 residues. The CDR3 protein is CASSPPRSPRGNEQYI. DNA for the CDR3: TGTGCCAGCAGTCCCCCCCGGTCTCCCAGAGGCAACGAGCAGTACATC.

The chain employs TRBV10-3 and TRBJ2-2; no reliable D call. Germline assignment: CDR1 ENHRY and CDR2 SYGVKD. This CDR3 has 16 residues. V was shortened by 4 bases and J by 0 bases, with 12 bases between the two germline ends. This chain's CDR3 is CAISVDWVSNTGELFF. For the CDR3, the DNA is TGTGCCATCAGTGTGGATTGGGTTTCGAACACCGGGGAGCTGTTTTTT.

This clonotype was picked up many times. V and J are TRBV6-5 and TRBJ2-7; tentatively, D is TRBD1 (5 bases). This CDR3 region has 13 residues. Per germline, CDR1 MNHEY and CDR2 SVGAGI. The ends were cut back, 7 bases at V and 0 bases at J, with 10 bases in the middle. This chain's CDR3 is CASTEGDSYEQYF. In DNA, the CDR3 is TGTGCCAGCACGGAAGGGGACTCCTACGAGCAGTACTTC.

There are many counts of this clonotype. The chain recombines TRBV5-1 with TRBJ2-7; 12 positions match TRBD1. CDR1 and CDR2 (germline): SGHRS, YFSETQ. The ends lost 4 bases at V and 2 bases at J; junction bases unmatched: 4. This CDR3 region has 15 residues. CDR3 protein: CASSGRDRGPYEQYF. The CDR3 nucleotides read TGCGCCAGCAGCGGCCGGGACAGGGGGCCCTACGAGCAGTACTTC.

V and J are TRBV6-2 or TRBV6-3 and TRBJ1-2; D perhaps matches TRBD1 (6 bases). CDR1 is MNHEY and CDR2 is SVGEGT in the germline V gene. CDR3 length equals 15 residues. V lost 2 bases and J 0 bases, leaving 10 bases between the germline ends. CDR3 sequence: CASSYGTSTNYGYTF. The CDR3 region has the DNA TGTGCCAGCAGTTACGGGACATCCACTAACTATGGCTACACCTTC.

The V and J genes are TRBV12-5 and TRBJ2-5, with D maybe TRBD2 (7 bases). The CDR3 extends over 16 amino acids. V was trimmed by 0 bases and J by 9 bases, leaving 20 bases between them. Germline V gives CDR1 LGHNT, CDR2 FRNRAP. The CDR3 DNA reads as TGTGCTAGTGGTTTGGTGGGGGGGCCGGCCGGCGGGGCCCAGTACTTC. Translating it yields CASGLVGGPAGGAQYF.

As to this clonotype: Just one base apart from a much larger clone, this may be a read error. CDR3 in amino acids: CASSKALQGEAFF. The CDR3 nucleotides read TGTGCCAGCAGTAAAGCGCTCCAAGGAGAAGCTTTCTTT. The chain is built from TRBV2 and TRBJ1-1, with D hard to call. Germline V gene sequence: CDR1 SNHLY, CDR2 FYNNEI. This CDR3 contains 13 residues. The entire variable domain, with the rest obtained from reference TRBV2 and TRBJ1-1, is as follows: EPEVTQTPSHQVTQMGQEVILRCVPISNHLYFYWYRQILGQKVEFLVSFYNNEISEKSEIFDDQFSVERPDGSNFTLKIRSTKLEDSAMYFCASSKALQGEAFFGQGTRLTVV.

This clonotype was counted only a few times. The chain employs TRBV10-2 and TRBJ1-2, with D possibly TRBD1 on 6 matching bases. From germline, CDR1 is WSHSY and CDR2 SAAADI. V was clipped by 4 bases and J by 0 bases, with 6 bases between them. CDR3 size: 13 residues. CDR3 nucleotides: TGCGCCAGCAGTGGGACAGCTAACTATGGCTACACCTTC. This translates into CASSGTANYGYTF.

This clonotype was counted a few times. The chain couples TRBV27 to TRBJ2-1; 8 bases agree with TRBD2. V dropped 3 bases and J dropped 8; count of bases not matched to a gene: 6. Germline-derived CDR1 and CDR2 are MNHEY and SMNVEV (reference sequence). The CDR3 spans 14 residues. This CDR3 reads CASSFLAGGDEQFF. CDR3 in DNA: TGTGCCAGCAGTTTCTTGGCGGGGGGCGATGAGCAGTTCTTC.

In the case of this clonotype: A junction end diverges from the germline sequence, so it may reflect a read error. This chain joins TRBV7-9 and TRBJ2-3; D uncertain. Germline CDR1 and CDR2: SEHNR and FQNEAQ (reference sequence). This CDR3 spans 15 amino acids. The CDR3, as DNA: TGTGCCAGCAGCTTAGTTCCAGAACGCACAGATAGGCAGTATTTT. This encodes CASSLVPERTDRQYF.

The chain combines TRBV6-2 or TRBV6-3 with TRBJ2-7; TRBD2 matches 10 bases. The CDR3 length is 14 residues. Germline CDR1 and CDR2: MNHEY and SVGEGT. V lost 2 bases to trimming and J lost 3 bases; unmatched junction nucleotides: 1. In nucleotides, the CDR3 is TGTGCCAGCAGTTACCTAGCGGGGGTCTACGAGCAGTACTTC. Its protein is CASSYLAGVYEQYF.

V is TRBV27 and J is TRBJ2-7, with 10 bases lining up with TRBD2. Germline trimming cut 3 bases from V and 6 bases from J; bases unmatched to any gene: 5. CDR1 and CDR2 (germline): MNHEY, SMNVEV (reference sequence). CDR3 length equals 14 residues. The CDR3 sequence: CASSFLAGVFEQYF. The CDR3 DNA follows: TGTGCCAGCAGTTTCCTAGCGGGAGTATTCGAGCAGTACTTC.

As concerns this clonotype: This clone may be a read error of a much larger clone one base away. This chain links TRBV7-2 with TRBJ1-1, with D possibly TRBD1 on 6 matching bases. CDR3 size: 12 residues. The germline V gene has CDR1 SGHTA and CDR2 FQGNSA. CDR3 loop: CASSLESGEASF. DNA for the CDR3: TGTGCCAGCAGCTTAGAGTCAGGGGAAGCTTCCTTT.

This clonotype was detected ten times or more. The rearrangement joins TRBV19 to TRBJ2-7, with a possible D match to TRBD1 (5 bases). This CDR3 has 16 residues. V dropped 0 bases and J dropped 3 bases, with 15 bases sitting between them. Germline V gives CDR1 LNHDA, CDR2 SQIVND (reference sequence). CDR3 nucleotides: TGTGCCAGTAGTATAGATGGAACAGGAGAGTACTACGAGCAGTACTTC. It encodes CASSIDGTGEYYEQYF.

This clonotype occurred many times. The CDR3 DNA sequence: TGTGCCAGCAGCTCCCCGACAGGGAACACTGAAGCTTTCTTT. Protein: CASSSPTGNTEAFF. The rearrangement uses TRBV7-2 and TRBJ1-1; the D gene is possibly TRBD1 (6 bases). This CDR3 is 14 amino acids long. The V and J ends lost 4 bases and 1 base respectively, with 10 bases between them. CDR1 SGHTA and CDR2 FQGNSA come from the germline V gene.

This clonotype came up a few times. This rearrangement joins TRBV6-2 or TRBV6-3 to TRBJ1-1; TRBD1 matches 7 bases. Germline assignment: CDR1 MNHEY and CDR2 SVGEGT. The V and J ends lost 2 bases and 2 bases, in that order; junction bases with no gene match: 5. This CDR3 comprises 15 residues. Written as DNA, the CDR3 is TGTGCCAGCAGTTACCCGGGACAGAGAAACACTGAAGCTTTCTTT. This sequence encodes CASSYPGQRNTEAFF.

In regard to this clonotype: This could be a read error, since a much larger clone is one nucleotide away. The chain joins TRBV12-3 or TRBV12-4 to TRBJ2-5; D ambiguous. The CDR3 contains 14 residues. The chain's CDR3 is CASRLVGPEETQYF. CDR3 in DNA: TGTGCCAGCAGGTTAGTAGGTCCAGAAGAGACCCAGTACTTC.

Only a few counts were recorded for this clonotype. The chain is built from TRBV20-1 and TRBJ2-1; 9 bases match TRBD2. Germline CDR1 DFQATT, CDR2 SNEGSKA (reference sequence). The CDR3 is 15 residues long. Trimming at V came to 0 bases and at J to 2 bases, leaving 2 bases not matched to a gene. The CDR3 loop reads CSAREGLATYNEQFF. The CDR3, as DNA: TGCAGTGCTAGAGAAGGACTAGCGACCTACAATGAGCAGTTCTTC.

This clonotype was counted only a few times. At one of its ends the junction is not consistent with the germline gene, which may arise from a read error. The CDR3 region is CAGSPPISGGVKNTEAFF. DNA of the CDR3: TGTGCCGGCTCACCACCGATAAGTGGGGGCGTAAAGAACACTGAAGCTTTCTTT. V gene TRBV18 combines with J gene TRBJ1-1, with TRBD1 as a possible D gene (6 bases). Germline assignment: CDR1 KGHSH and CDR2 LQKENI. The CDR3 has 18 residues.

There are a few counts of this clonotype. This chain connects TRBV12-5 to TRBJ2-5, with a possible D match to TRBD2 (5 bases). This CDR3 is 16 amino acids long. V was clipped by 3 bases and J by 4 bases, with 18 bases between them. Germline-derived CDR1 and CDR2 are LGHNT and FRNRAP. Written as DNA, the CDR3 is TGTGCTAGTGGTTTACCTTTGGACTCCTTCGGAGAGACCCAGTACTTC. Translation: CASGLPLDSFGETQYF.

This clonotype was seen repeatedly, ten times or more. The rearrangement joins TRBV7-6 to TRBJ2-6; D is unresolved. Germline CDR1 SGHVS, CDR2 FNYEAQ. This CDR3 is 16 amino acids long. Deletions cut 5 bases from V and 0 bases from J, with 11 bases between. In DNA form, the CDR3 reads TGTGCCAGCAGCAAACTGACACTCTCTGGGGCCAACGTCCTGACTTTC. Its protein is CASSKLTLSGANVLTF.

This clonotype occurred many times. The genes are TRBV20-1 and TRBJ2-5; weak D call: TRBD2 (5 bases). CDR1 and CDR2 (germline): DFQATT, SNEGSKA (reference sequence). This CDR3 contains 11 residues. V dropped 8 bases and J dropped 3 bases, with 10 bases sitting between them. CDR3 loop: CSTGGEETQYF. Here the CDR3 DNA reads TGCAGTACCGGAGGCGAAGAGACCCAGTACTTC.